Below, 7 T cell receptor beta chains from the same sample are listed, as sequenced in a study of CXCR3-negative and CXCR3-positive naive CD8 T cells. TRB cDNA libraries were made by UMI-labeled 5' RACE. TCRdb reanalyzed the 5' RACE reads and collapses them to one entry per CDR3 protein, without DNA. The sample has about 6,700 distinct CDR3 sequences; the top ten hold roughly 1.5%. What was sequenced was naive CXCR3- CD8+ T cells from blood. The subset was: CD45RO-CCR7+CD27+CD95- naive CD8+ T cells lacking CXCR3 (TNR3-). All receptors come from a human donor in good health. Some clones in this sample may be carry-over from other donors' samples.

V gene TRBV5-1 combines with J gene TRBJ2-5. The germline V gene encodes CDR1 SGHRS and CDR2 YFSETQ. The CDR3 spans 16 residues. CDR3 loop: CASSFGLAAYQETQNF.

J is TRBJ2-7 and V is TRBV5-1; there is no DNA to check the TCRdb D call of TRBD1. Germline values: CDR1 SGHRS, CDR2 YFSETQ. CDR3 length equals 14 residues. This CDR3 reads CASSLGTGTYEQYF.

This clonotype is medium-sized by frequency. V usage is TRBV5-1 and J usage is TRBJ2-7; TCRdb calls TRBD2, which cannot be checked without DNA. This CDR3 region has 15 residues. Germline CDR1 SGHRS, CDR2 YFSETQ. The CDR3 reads CASSLGQGPSYEQYF. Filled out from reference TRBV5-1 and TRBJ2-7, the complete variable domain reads KAGVTQTPRYLIKTRGQQVTLSCSPISGHRSVSWYQQTPGQGLQFLFEYFSETQRNKGNFPGRFSGRQFSNSRSEMNVSTLELGDSALYLCASSLGQGPSYEQYFGPGTRLTVT.

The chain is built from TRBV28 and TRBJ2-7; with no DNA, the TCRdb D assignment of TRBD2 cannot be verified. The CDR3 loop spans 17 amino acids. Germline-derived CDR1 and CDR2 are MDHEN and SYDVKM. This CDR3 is CASSPSTLAGPNYEQYF.

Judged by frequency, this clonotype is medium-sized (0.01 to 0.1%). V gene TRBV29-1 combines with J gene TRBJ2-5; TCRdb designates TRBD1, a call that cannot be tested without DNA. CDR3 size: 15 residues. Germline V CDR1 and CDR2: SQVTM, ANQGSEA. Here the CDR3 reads CSVDGWQGAEETQYF.

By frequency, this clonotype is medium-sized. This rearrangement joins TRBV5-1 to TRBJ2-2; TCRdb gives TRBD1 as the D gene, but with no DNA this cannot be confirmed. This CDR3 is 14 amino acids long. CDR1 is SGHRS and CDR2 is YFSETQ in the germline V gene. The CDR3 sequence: CASAQGENTGELFF. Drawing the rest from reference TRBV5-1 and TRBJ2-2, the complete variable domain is KAGVTQTPRYLIKTRGQQVTLSCSPISGHRSVSWYQQTPGQGLQFLFEYFSETQRNKGNFPGRFSGRQFSNSRSEMNVSTLELGDSALYLCASAQGENTGELFFGEGSRLTVL.

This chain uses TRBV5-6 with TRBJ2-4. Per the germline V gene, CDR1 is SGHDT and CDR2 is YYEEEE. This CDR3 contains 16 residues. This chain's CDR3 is CASSLESEQAKNIQYF.